One sample yielded the 20 T cell receptor beta chains listed below, sequenced in a study of Graves' ophthalmopathy and Graves' hyperthyroidism. For repertoire sequencing, the TCR beta CDR3 regions were amplified from RNA transcripts. First-round RT-PCR employed HTBI primers, with a second-round multiplex PCR after it. TCRdb passed the multiplex PCR reads through MiXCR, listing each CDR3 protein once. In the table there are approximately 330,000 distinct CDR3 sequences, 15% to 20% of which are singletons. Source material: peripheral blood. Every receptor here comes from an adult man with Graves' ophthalmopathy.

The sample holds many counts of this clonotype. This chain connects TRBV5-8 to TRBJ1-1; D unclear. Germline V lookup: CDR1 SGHTS, CDR2 YDEGEE. The ends were cut back, 1 base at V and 8 bases at J, with 9 bases in the middle. The CDR3 is 12 residues long. Written as DNA, the CDR3 is TGTGCCAGCAGCTTGTGGATAAACGAAGCTTTCTTT. Protein: CASSLWINEAFF.

This clonotype was recorded many times. The chain couples TRBV24-1 to TRBJ1-2; D gene unclear. Germline CDR1 reads KGHDR; CDR2 reads SFDVKD. V was clipped by 0 bases and J by 3 bases, with 7 bases between them. There are 14 residues in the CDR3. The CDR3 loop reads CATSDLQTDYGYTF. DNA of the CDR3: TGTGCCACCAGTGATTTGCAGACCGACTATGGCTACACCTTC.

The chain links TRBV2 to TRBJ2-5; TRBD2 agrees at 10 bases. After removal of 8 bases from V and 3 bases from J, the junction contained 9 bases not matched to a gene. CDR1 and CDR2 (germline): SNHLY, FYNNEI. This CDR3 spans 15 amino acids. CDR3 DNA: TGTGCCAGCGGCTTCGGGACTAGCGCAGAAGAGACCCAGTACTTC. Encoded protein: CASGFGTSAEETQYF.

The chain joins TRBV2 to TRBJ2-7, with a possible D match to TRBD2 (6 bases). The CDR3 contains 12 residues. Trimming stripped 3 bases from V and 6 bases from J, with 9 bases between. Germline V CDR1 and CDR2: SNHLY, FYNNEI. The CDR3 sequence: CASSDRGVEQYF. CDR3 coding DNA: TGTGCCAGCAGTGACCGCGGGGTCGAGCAGTACTTC.

This clonotype was observed at least ten times. The chain is built from TRBV7-2 and TRBJ2-1, with 11 nucleotides matching TRBD2. The trim removed 3 bases at V and 2 bases at J, leaving 3 bases unmatched. This CDR3 has 16 amino acids. Per germline, CDR1 SGHTA and CDR2 FQGNSA. The CDR3 nucleotides read TGTGCCAGCAGCTTTAGCGGGGGGGCCACCTACAATGAGCAGTTCTTC. This translates into CASSFSGGATYNEQFF.

This clonotype was recorded at least ten times. The J gene is TRBJ1-2, the V gene TRBV6-2 or TRBV6-3; no clear D. This CDR3 is 16 amino acids long. Per the germline V gene, CDR1 is MNHEY and CDR2 is SVGEGT. V lost 0 bases to trimming and J lost 4 bases, with 15 bases between them. The CDR3 is CASSYSRALGIYGYTF. The DNA for the CDR3 is TGTGCCAGCAGTTACTCACGCGCCTTAGGGATCTATGGCTACACCTTC.

This clonotype was recorded at least ten times. The DNA for the CDR3 is TGTGCCAGCAGGGGGATGACAGGGAACTATGGCTACACCTTC. Translated, it gives CASRGMTGNYGYTF. This chain links TRBV7-2 with TRBJ1-2, with 7 nucleotides matching TRBD1. This CDR3 contains 14 residues. J lost 2 bases, V lost 6 bases, and 6 bases had no gene match. Germline-derived CDR1 and CDR2 are SGHTA and FQGNSA.

This clonotype came up many times. The chain links TRBV30 to TRBJ2-5; D gene unclear. With 3 bases removed from V and 5 bases from J, the gap between germline ends came to 13 bases. The V gene's germline CDR1 is GTSNPN and CDR2 SVGIG (reference sequence). CDR3 length equals 13 residues. CDR3 loop: CAWSQHLRETQYF. The CDR3 DNA reads as TGTGCCTGGAGCCAACACTTAAGGGAGACCCAGTACTTC.

This clonotype has at least ten counts. This chain joins TRBV15 and TRBJ2-4; unclear D gene. Trimming cost V 3 bases and J 5 bases, with 17 bases left between them. Per germline, CDR1 LNHNV and CDR2 YYDKDF (reference sequence). This CDR3 spans 16 amino acids. Here the CDR3 DNA reads TGTGCCACCAGCAGGGAACTAACCCGGTCCCAAAACATTCAGTACTTC. This sequence encodes CATSRELTRSQNIQYF. Complete variable domain (other parts from reference TRBV15 and TRBJ2-4): DAMVIQNPRYQVTQFGKPVTLSCSQTLNHNVMYWYQQKSSQAPKLLFHYYDKDFNNEADTPDNFQSRRPNTSFCFLDIRSPGLGDTAMYLCATSRELTRSQNIQYFGAGTRLSVL.

A few counts support this clonotype. This likely comes from a read error, as the CDR3 has no conserved phenylalanine or tryptophan at its end. Here the CDR3 reads CASSIRIQPQHL. The CDR3 DNA sequence: TGTGCCAGCAGTATACGGATACAGCCCCAGCATCTT. The chain links TRBV28 to TRBJ1-5, with no clear D. The length of the CDR3 is 12 residues. Germline CDR1 MDHEN, CDR2 SYDVKM. Trimming cost V 5 bases and J 7 bases, with 9 bases left between them.

There are many counts of this clonotype. V usage is TRBV5-1 and J usage is TRBJ1-6, with D perhaps matching TRBD1 (5 bases). The CDR3 length is 14 residues. Germline loops: CDR1 SGHRS, CDR2 YFSETQ. Trimming pared 3 bases from V and 6 bases from J, leaving 10 bases between. The CDR3 protein is CASSWDGANSPLHF. CDR3 sequence (DNA): TGCGCCAGCAGCTGGGACGGGGCTAATTCACCCCTCCACTTT.

This clonotype was detected ten times or more. The V and J genes are TRBV12-5 and TRBJ1-6; 7 nucleotides agree with TRBD1. The CDR3 spans 14 residues. CDR1 LGHNT and CDR2 FRNRAP come from the germline V gene. V lost 3 bases and J lost 14; bases outside the gene matches: 10. CDR3 bases: TGTGCTAGTGGTTTCCGGACAGGCGCCTTGGCCCTCCACTTT. This codes for CASGFRTGALALHF.

This clonotype was seen at least ten times. CDR3 sequence reads: CATRGTGASEAFF. CDR3 coding DNA: TGTGCCACCAGAGGGACAGGGGCTTCTGAAGCTTTCTTT. V usage is TRBV24-1 and J usage is TRBJ1-1, with 10 nucleotides matching TRBD1. Germline CDR1 KGHDR, CDR2 SFDVKD. V lost 7 bases to trimming and J lost 6 bases; unmatched junction nucleotides: 4. The CDR3 consists of 13 residues.

This clonotype showed up many times. This chain joins TRBV12-3 or TRBV12-4 and TRBJ2-7; unclear D gene. V was shortened by 3 bases and J by 1 base, with 10 bases between the two germline ends. The CDR3 totals 14 residues. CDR3: CASSLSSTSYEQYF. Here the CDR3 DNA reads TGTGCCAGCAGTTTGAGTTCCACATCCTACGAGCAGTACTTC.

In its sample, this clonotype was seen many times. The J gene is TRBJ2-5, the V gene TRBV7-2; D might be TRBD2 (5 bases). This CDR3 comprises 15 residues. Germline CDR1 SGHTA, CDR2 FQGNSA. The V and J ends lost 3 bases and 5 bases respectively, with 16 bases between them. The CDR3 spells CASSFPSGGGETQYF. The CDR3 region has the DNA TGTGCCAGCAGCTTCCCAAGCGGCGGCGGGGAGACCCAGTACTTC. The full variable domain, rest sourced from reference TRBV7-2 and TRBJ2-5, is GAGVSQSPSNKVTEKGKDVELRCDPISGHTALYWYRQSLGQGLEFLIYFQGNSAPDKSGLPSDRFSAERTGGSVSTLTIQRTQQEDSAVYLCASSFPSGGGETQYFGPGTRLLVL.

The chain recombines TRBV20-1 with TRBJ1-1, with D hard to call. This CDR3 comprises 14 residues. V was trimmed by 4 bases and J by 1 base, leaving 13 bases between them. Germline V gives CDR1 DFQATT, CDR2 SNEGSKA (reference sequence). As DNA, the CDR3 is TGCAGTGCTACCTTTGACGGCCGGAACACTGAAGCTTTCTTT. It is translated as CSATFDGRNTEAFF.

This clonotype was seen repeatedly, ten times or more. The rearrangement joins TRBV19 to TRBJ1-2; a weak D match, TRBD1 (6 bases). Deletions cut 6 bases from V and 6 bases from J, with 20 bases between. The germline gives CDR1 LNHDA, CDR2 SQIVND (reference sequence). The CDR3 has 15 amino acids. CDR3 nucleotide sequence: TGTGCCAGTAGAAGGCCAGGACAGCCGACTGATGGCTACACCTTC. This sequence encodes CASRRPGQPTDGYTF. The full variable domain, its missing parts supplied by reference TRBV19 and TRBJ1-2, is DGGITQSPKYLFRKEGQNVTLSCEQNLNHDAMYWYRQDPGQGLRLIYYSQIVNDFQKGDIAEGYSVSREKKESFPLTVTSAQKNPTAFYLCASRRPGQPTDGYTFGSGTRLTVV.

The rearrangement uses TRBV6-2 or TRBV6-3 and TRBJ2-5; D remains unclear. Trimming removed 2 bases at V and 0 bases at J, with 7 bases between. The CDR3 consists of 14 residues. Per the germline V gene, CDR1 is MNHEY and CDR2 is SVGEGT. CDR3 sequence reads: CASSYKAYQETQYF. As DNA, the CDR3 is TGTGCCAGCAGTTACAAAGCCTACCAAGAGACCCAGTACTTC.

This clonotype was observed at least ten times. The gene calls are TRBV18 and TRBJ1-1; no firm D call. In germline, CDR1 is KGHSH, CDR2 LQKENI. The CDR3 is made up of 14 amino acids. V lost 3 bases and J 8 bases, leaving 16 bases between the germline ends. CDR3 in amino acids: CASSPSPTTEEAFF. The CDR3 region has the DNA TGTGCCAGCTCACCCTCCCCCACGACGGAGGAAGCTTTCTTT.

The chain uses TRBV7-9 and TRBJ1-2; tentative D call: TRBD1 (5 bases). V was shortened by 5 bases and J by 3 bases, with 16 bases between the two germline ends. Germline V gene sequence: CDR1 SEHNR, CDR2 FQNEAQ (reference sequence). There are 15 residues in the CDR3. DNA of the CDR3: TGTGCCAGCAGCCTACGACAGACCTATGACTATGGCTACACCTTC. Translation: CASSLRQTYDYGYTF.